The clone carrying this T cell receptor beta chain showed up just once. Its antigen is undetermined. CDR3 length: 15 amino acids. CDR1 is MGHRA, CDR2 YSYEKL, per germline. J was trimmed by 4 bases and V by 6 bases; bases with no gene match: 12. TCRdb keeps only in-frame clones here, not all; method: immunoSEQ multiplex PCR. The sample lists about 140,000 clones, 80% to 95% occurring once. These data originate in a study of CD4+ T cells in melanoma. Study conclusions and caveats: Diverse differentiation states were reported for melanoma neoantigen-specific CD4+ T cells. A reported correlation linked neoantigen-specific CD4+ T cells to CD8+, macrophage and B cell function.

This receptor was identified in a human donor with melanoma. This chain links TRBV4-1 with TRBJ2-7, with 7 bases that match TRBD2. CDR3 DNA sequence: TGCGCCAGCAGGAAAGGGAGCGGGGCGACGTACGAGCAGTACTTC. Translating gives CASRKGSGATYEQYF.